The 8 T cell receptor beta chains presented below share a single source sample, sequenced in a study of T cell responses to AZD1222 COVID-19 vaccine. TCRdb's table, derived via immunoSEQ multiplex PCR, lists solely in-frame clones and lacks some. Among under 150,000 clones listed, roughly 90% were seen once. The sequencing used peripheral blood, collected on day 0 of AZD1222 vaccination. These receptors were collected from an adult in good health.

The J gene is TRBJ2-2, the V gene TRBV7-8; D is perhaps TRBD1 (6 bases). The CDR3 covers 15 residues. Germline CDR1 is SGHVS and CDR2 is FQNEAQ. V was cut by 5 bases and J by 6 bases, with 16 bases left in between. CDR3 bases: TGTGCCAGCAGCACAGACAGGCTTGGACCCGGGGAGCTGTTTTTT. Amino acid sequence: CASSTDRLGPGELFF.

The V call is TRBV9, the J call TRBJ2-5; 7 positions match TRBD1. Germline values: CDR1 SGDLS, CDR2 YYNGEE. This CDR3 has 18 residues. Losses at the gene ends were 3 bases for V and 8 bases for J; bases not matched to a gene: 22. Here the CDR3 reads CASSASPAAWTGKRTQYF. The CDR3 nucleotides are TGTGCCAGCAGCGCAAGCCCGGCCGCCTGGACAGGCAAGAGAACCCAGTACTTC.

The chain uses TRBV13 and TRBJ1-1, with a tentative D call TRBD1 (6 bases). CDR3 length equals 16 residues. Trimming stripped 5 bases from V and 1 base from J, with 17 bases between. CDR1 is PRHDT, CDR2 FYEKMQ, per germline (reference sequence). This CDR3 reads CASSNRPPTGNTEAFF. CDR3 nucleotides: TGTGCCAGCAGCAATCGACCTCCGACAGGGAACACTGAAGCTTTCTTT.

This clone was counted between two and nine times. This chain uses TRBV27 with TRBJ1-5, with a weak D call TRBD1 (5 bases). V lost 1 base, J lost 4 bases, and 11 bases lay in between. CDR3 length equals 15 residues. Germline V CDR1 and CDR2: MNHEY, SMNVEV (reference sequence). The CDR3 nucleotides read TGTGCCAGCAGTTTATTGGGGGAAAGAAATCAGCCCCAGCATTTT. The encoded protein is CASSLLGERNQPQHF.

The rearrangement joins TRBV19 to TRBJ2-4; 7 nucleotides align to TRBD2. Germline trimming cut 6 bases from V and 7 bases from J; bases unmatched to any gene: 9. The CDR3 length is 14 residues. CDR1 and CDR2 (germline): LNHDA, SQIVND (reference sequence). CDR3: CASSPQGLGNIQYF. The CDR3 region has the DNA TGTGCCAGTAGCCCCCAAGGACTAGGGAACATTCAGTACTTC.

The rearrangement links TRBV18 to TRBJ2-7; 11 bases agree with TRBD2. J gave up 5 bases and V 6 bases, and 6 bases lay outside the gene matches. There are 14 residues in the CDR3. The germline V gene encodes CDR1 KGHSH and CDR2 LQKENI. CDR3 region: CASSPGTSGNEQYF. For the CDR3, the DNA is TGTGCCAGCTCGCCCGGGACTAGCGGTAACGAGCAGTACTTC.

The chain employs TRBV6-1 and TRBJ1-6; the match to TRBD1 covers 8 bases. The V gene end was trimmed by 1 base and the J gene end by 10 bases; junction bases not matched to a gene: 9. Looked up from germline, CDR1 is MNHNS and CDR2 is SASEGT. The CDR3 totals 16 residues. Written as DNA, the CDR3 is TGTGCCAGCAGTGAAGAGCGGACAGGGTTAGGATCACCCCTCCACTTT. This codes for CASSEERTGLGSPLHF.

The chain has TRBV27 and TRBJ1-5; D unclear. Germline CDR1 MNHEY, CDR2 SMNVEV (reference sequence). Trimming pared 9 bases from V and 6 bases from J, leaving 12 bases between. The CDR3 has 12 residues. The CDR3 is CASRGTGQPQHF. CDR3 sequence (DNA): TGTGCCAGTAGAGGCACCGGTCAGCCCCAGCATTTT.